These 18 T cell receptor beta chains share one sample of origin, sequenced in a study of PD-1 blockade in classical Hodgkin lymphoma. The protocol was immunoSEQ multiplex PCR, while the TCRdb copy is restricted to in-frame clones and leaves out a portion. The repertoire includes roughly 32,000 clones, approximately 90% of them detected once, and 0.25% to 0.35% sits in the top ten. As for time point: cycle 4 day 1 (C4D1), after 5 to 7 weeks of nivolumab. Following autologous stem cell transplantation, relapse occurred in every patient, and exposure to brentuximab vedotin varied. Researchers used magnetic negative selection to pull out pure CD4+ T cells from thawed PBMCs. The sequences come from CD4+ T cells from blood, collected before the fourth cycle of nivolumab. The source of these receptors is a human donor with classical Hodgkin lymphoma.

The J gene is TRBJ1-3, the V gene TRBV28, with 7 bases matching TRBD1. The CDR3 sequence is 18 residues long. Germline CDR1 is MDHEN and CDR2 is SYDVKM. V shed 6 bases, J shed 0 bases, and the junction held 14 bases outside the gene matches. CDR3 DNA: TGTGCCAGCAGCCTTAATTTGGACAGGATGAGCTCTGGAAACACCATATATTTT. Residues: CASSLNLDRMSSGNTIYF.

The table lists this clone with a count of one. This chain links TRBV5-1 with TRBJ1-1, with D possibly TRBD1 on 6 matching bases. The CDR3 spans 13 residues. The ends were cut back, 7 bases at V and 1 base at J, with 11 bases in the middle. The germline V gene encodes CDR1 SGHRS and CDR2 YFSETQ. CDR3 loop: CASSGVRNTEAFF. In DNA, the CDR3 is TGCGCCAGCTCAGGGGTCCGGAACACTGAAGCTTTCTTT.

CDR3 coding DNA: TGTGCCAGCAGTGAAAGTAAGCCTGGGACGGAGAACACTGAAGCTTTCTTT. Translating gives CASSESKPGTENTEAFF. This chain uses TRBV6-1 with TRBJ1-1; D may be TRBD1 (5 bases). The V gene's germline CDR1 is MNHNS and CDR2 SASEGT. There are 17 residues in the CDR3. The ends were cut back, 2 bases at V and 1 base at J, with 17 bases in the middle.

CDR3 loop: CASSRPGRGYNEQFF. In DNA, the CDR3 is TGTGCCAGCAGCCGCCCCGGCAGAGGATACAATGAGCAGTTCTTC. This chain uses TRBV6-5 with TRBJ2-1; D gene unclear. CDR3 length: 15 residues. V lost 6 bases and J 4 bases, leaving 16 bases between the germline ends. CDR1 MNHEY and CDR2 SVGAGI come from the germline V gene.

This chain joins TRBV30 and TRBJ2-1, with 10 bases aligning to TRBD1. This CDR3 region has 13 residues. With 5 bases clipped from V and 6 bases from J, the junction kept 4 bases outside the gene matches. Germline CDR1 reads GTSNPN; CDR2 reads SVGIG (reference sequence). The CDR3 bases are TGTGCCTGGGCCCGGGACAGGGGCAATGAGCAGTTCTTC. It is translated as CAWARDRGNEQFF.

The chain uses TRBV28 and TRBJ1-4; 10 bases align to TRBD1. The V gene end was trimmed by 6 bases and the J gene end by 7 bases; junction bases not matched to a gene: 8. CDR1 is MDHEN and CDR2 is SYDVKM in the germline V gene. This CDR3 region has 15 residues. CDR3 in amino acids: CASSFLGTGAEKLFF. CDR3 coding DNA: TGTGCCAGCAGCTTCCTCGGGACAGGGGCTGAAAAACTGTTTTTT.

V is TRBV18 and J is TRBJ1-5, with TRBD1 matching 9 bases. This CDR3 region has 14 residues. Germline trimming cut 2 bases from V and 5 bases from J; bases unmatched to any gene: 1. Germline assignment: CDR1 KGHSH and CDR2 LQKENI. Written as DNA, the CDR3 is TGTGCCAGCTCACCAGGGGACAGGGATCAGCCCCAGCATTTT. It encodes CASSPGDRDQPQHF.

This rearrangement joins TRBV6-1 to TRBJ2-3, with 12 positions matching TRBD1. Germline loops: CDR1 MNHNS, CDR2 SASEGT. This CDR3 is built from 15 residues. J gave up 4 bases and V 5 bases, and 4 bases lay outside the gene matches. This CDR3 reads CASSSGTGGADTQYF. In nucleotides, the CDR3 is TGTGCCAGCAGTTCCGGGACAGGGGGCGCAGATACGCAGTATTTT.

V usage is TRBV11-2 and J usage is TRBJ2-7; D is ambiguous. The CDR3 runs to 18 residues. Germline V lookup: CDR1 SGHAT, CDR2 FQNNGV. V dropped 1 base and J dropped 0 bases, with 19 bases sitting between them. The CDR3 reads CASSLAQNQWLYSYEQYF. The DNA for the CDR3 is TGTGCCAGCAGCTTAGCTCAGAATCAGTGGCTATACTCCTACGAGCAGTACTTC.

The rearrangement joins TRBV5-1 to TRBJ2-1, with TRBD2 identical over 7 bases. The CDR3 is made up of 16 amino acids. The junction had 15 bases not matched to a gene; V was cut back by 5 bases and J by 7 bases. Germline V gives CDR1 SGHRS, CDR2 YFSETQ. The CDR3 sequence is CASRSGGRALGNEQFF. The CDR3 DNA reads as TGCGCCAGCAGGTCAGGAGGGAGGGCTTTGGGGAATGAGCAGTTCTTC.

This clone was recorded only once. J is TRBJ1-5 and V is TRBV2; 7 nucleotides match TRBD1. Germline assignment: CDR1 SNHLY and CDR2 FYNNEI. V lost 5 bases to trimming and J lost 7 bases; unmatched junction nucleotides: 11. CDR3 length: 15 amino acids. CDR3 DNA sequence: TGTGCCAGCAGTTCCTCAGGGGGTTCGCGGCAGCCCCAGCATTTT. As protein: CASSSSGGSRQPQHF.

The V call is TRBV11-2, the J call TRBJ2-2, with no clear D. Trimming took off 5 bases at V and 2 bases at J, with 21 bases between the two ends. The CDR3 loop spans 18 amino acids. The germline CDR1 and CDR2 sequences are SGHAT and FQNNGV. The CDR3 DNA is TGTGCCAGCAGCATTCGGAGTAGTCGGGCTGGTAACACCGGGGAGCTGTTTTTT. This translates into CASSIRSSRAGNTGELFF.

This chain links TRBV6-1 with TRBJ2-5; no clear D gene. This CDR3 spans 14 amino acids. V was trimmed by 7 bases and J by 1 base, leaving 13 bases between them. Germline values: CDR1 MNHNS, CDR2 SASEGT. As DNA, the CDR3 is TGTGCCAGCAAAAGGTTAGCAGTCCAAGAGACCCAGTACTTC. This translates into CASKRLAVQETQYF.

The rearrangement joins TRBV18 to TRBJ2-3; D is undetermined. Trimming removed 4 bases from V and 6 bases from J, with 14 bases in between. Germline V gives CDR1 KGHSH, CDR2 LQKENI. The CDR3 length is 14 residues. Here the CDR3 reads CASSQLPQGDTQYF. The DNA of the CDR3 is TGTGCCAGCTCACAACTACCTCAAGGCGATACGCAGTATTTT. Full variable domain (outside the CDR3, taken from reference TRBV18 and TRBJ2-3): NAGVMQNPRHLVRRRGQEARLRCSPMKGHSHVYWYRQLPEEGLKFMVYLQKENIIDESGMPKERFSAEFPKEGPSILRIQQVVRGDSAAYFCASSQLPQGDTQYFGPGTRLTVL.

The CDR3 reads CASSQDGGREAFF. Here the CDR3 DNA reads TGTGCCAGCAGCCAAGATGGTGGCAGGGAAGCTTTCTTT. This chain links TRBV4-2 with TRBJ1-1; D is uncertain. V was shortened by 0 bases and J by 8 bases, with 10 bases between the two germline ends. Germline CDR1 and CDR2: LGHNA and YNFKEQ. This CDR3 contains 13 residues.

The chain has TRBV7-9 and TRBJ2-7; perhaps TRBD1 as D (5 bases). Germline V CDR1 and CDR2: SEHNR, FQNEAQ (reference sequence). Trimming removed 3 bases at V and 5 bases at J, with 11 bases between. The CDR3 consists of 13 residues. The DNA of the CDR3 is TGTGCCAGCAGCTTTTCGGCAGGGAACGAGCAGTACTTC. It encodes CASSFSAGNEQYF.

This clone has just one count. The chain carries TRBV25-1 and TRBJ2-5; 11 bases match TRBD2. CDR3 length: 17 amino acids. CDR1 and CDR2 (germline): MGHDK, SYGVNS. The trim removed 2 bases at V and 5 bases at J, leaving 10 bases unmatched. In DNA, the CDR3 is TGTGCCAGCAGTGAACTGAGGAGTAGCGGGAGGGTGGAGACCCAGTACTTC. This codes for CASSELRSSGRVETQYF.

This sequence joins TRBV4-2 and TRBJ2-3, with D possibly being TRBD1 or TRBD2 (5 bases each). This CDR3 is built from 16 residues. CDR1 is LGHNA and CDR2 is YNFKEQ in the germline V gene. Trimming left V 4 bases short and J 2 bases short, with 16 bases between. In DNA, the CDR3 is TGTGCCAGCAGCCGATGGGACGGGCGCCTCACAGATACGCAGTATTTT. Amino acids: CASSRWDGRLTDTQYF.